These T cell receptor beta chains were read from a single sample in a study of blood T cell repertoires in COVID-19. The protocol was immunoSEQ multiplex PCR, while the TCRdb copy is restricted to in-frame clones and leaves out a portion. The sample shows approximately 280,000 clones, roughly 89% of them seen only once. Sequenced sample: peripheral blood. Source of these receptors: a man aged 40-55 years with acute or convalescent COVID-19. The CDR3 runs from the conserved cysteine through the conserved F or W. The D gene is left open where the match is weak. Size tells how often a clone was seen (once, few, many) or the class of an expanded clone, and some rows leave it out.

J: TRBJ1-1; V: TRBV19; size: .; D: TRBD1; CDR3: CASSPLDRVNTEAFF; DNA: TGTGCCAGTAGTCCACTGGACAGGGTGAACACTGAAGCTTTCTTT
J: TRBJ2-3; V: TRBV5-1; size: .; D: TRBD2; CDR3: CASKGTTNLYTQYF; DNA: TGCGCCAGCAAGGGGACTACGAACCTTTATACGCAGTATTTT
J: TRBJ1-4; V: TRBV7-8; size: .; D: TRBD1; CDR3: CASSSDRVGGEKLFF; DNA: TGTGCCAGCAGCTCGGACAGGGTAGGCGGGGAAAAACTGTTTTTT
J: TRBJ1-6; V: TRBV5-1; size: .; D: .; CDR3: CASNEGTLNSPLHF; DNA: TGCGCCAGCAATGAGGGCACCCTTAATTCACCCCTCCACTTT
J: TRBJ1-2; V: TRBV19; size: .; D: .; CDR3: CASSSGLIQFYGYTF; DNA: TGTGCCAGTAGTTCCGGACTCATTCAATTCTATGGCTACACCTTC
J: TRBJ1-2; V: TRBV7-2; size: .; D: .; CDR3: CASTWTGFIGYTF; DNA: TGTGCCAGCACCTGGACGGGGTTCATTGGCTACACCTTC
J: TRBJ2-1; V: TRBV5-1; size: few; D: TRBD1; CDR3: CASSIGDSYNEQFF; DNA: TGCGCCAGCAGCATAGGGGACAGTTACAATGAGCAGTTCTTC
J: TRBJ2-1; V: TRBV11-1; size: .; D: TRBD1; CDR3: CASSLVDRVWGEQFF; DNA: TGTGCCAGCAGCTTAGTCGACAGGGTGTGGGGTGAGCAGTTCTTC
J: TRBJ1-6; V: TRBV11-1; size: .; D: .; CDR3: CASSLIQGSSPLHF; DNA: TGTGCCAGCAGCTTAATCCAGGGGAGTTCACCCCTCCACTTT
J: TRBJ2-3; V: TRBV19; size: .; D: .; CDR3: CASSRRGQPSTDTQYF; DNA: TGTGCCAGTAGCCGGAGGGGACAGCCTAGCACAGATACGCAGTATTTT
J: TRBJ1-2; V: TRBV7-8; size: .; D: TRBD1; CDR3: CASSLDNRGYGYTF; DNA: TGTGCCAGCAGCTTAGATAACAGGGGATATGGCTACACCTTC
J: TRBJ1-4; V: TRBV27; size: .; D: .; CDR3: CASMLRVGEKLFF; DNA: TGTGCCAGCATGCTCAGGGTGGGTGAAAAACTGTTTTTT
J: TRBJ1-5; V: TRBV6-2/TRBV6-3; size: .; D: TRBD1; CDR3: CASSSGQYSNQPQHF; DNA: TGTGCCAGCAGTTCGGGACAGTATAGCAATCAGCCCCAGCATTTT
J: TRBJ2-7; V: TRBV10-3; size: .; D: .; CDR3: CATLNSSSYEQYF; DNA: TGTGCCACCCTGAACAGCTCGTCCTACGAGCAGTACTTC
J: TRBJ1-3; V: TRBV11-2; size: .; D: .; CDR3: CASSNHQGRGNTIYF; DNA: TGTGCCAGCAGCAATCACCAGGGGCGAGGAAACACCATATATTTT
J: TRBJ1-2; V: TRBV5-8; size: .; D: TRBD1; CDR3: CASSRNSGTESYGYTF; DNA: TGTGCCAGCAGCAGGAACTCCGGGACAGAGAGCTATGGCTACACCTTC
J: TRBJ2-7; V: TRBV7-8; size: once; D: .; CDR3: CASSLFGAYEQYF; DNA: TGTGCCAGCAGCTTATTTGGAGCCTACGAGCAGTACTTC
J: TRBJ1-6; V: TRBV7-6; size: .; D: TRBD1; CDR3: CASSRTGRSPLHF; DNA: TGTGCCAGCAGCCGGACAGGGAGATCACCCCTCCACTTT
J: TRBJ1-1; V: TRBV29-1; size: .; D: .; CDR3: CSVGGYTEAFF; DNA: TGCAGCGTTGGTGGCTACACTGAAGCTTTCTTT
J: TRBJ2-7; V: TRBV19; size: .; D: .; CDR3: CASSVDRSGEQYF; DNA: TGTGCCAGTAGTGTGGACAGATCGGGTGAGCAGTACTTC
J: TRBJ1-2; V: TRBV25-1; size: .; D: TRBD1; CDR3: CASSEWGQSNYGYTF; DNA: TGTGCCAGCAGTGAATGGGGACAGAGTAACTATGGCTACACCTTC
J: TRBJ1-3; V: TRBV7-9; size: .; D: .; CDR3: CASSLAQVGAPSGNTIYF; DNA: TGTGCCAGCAGCTTAGCGCAGGTCGGCGCTCCCTCTGGAAACACCATATATTTT
J: TRBJ1-6; V: TRBV2; size: many; D: .; CDR3: CASSERSRTGSPLHF; DNA: TGTGCCAGCAGTGAGAGGAGCAGAACCGGCTCACCCCTCCACTTT
J: TRBJ2-7; V: TRBV4-1; size: .; D: TRBD2; CDR3: CASSQVFSSGGVRYEQYF; DNA: TGCGCCAGCAGCCAAGTATTCTCTAGCGGGGGGGTCCGCTACGAGCAGTACTTC
J: TRBJ2-1; V: TRBV6-5; size: once; D: .; CDR3: CASSYLNGAEQFF; DNA: TGTGCCAGCAGTTACCTGAATGGGGCTGAGCAGTTCTTC
J: TRBJ2-7; V: TRBV3-1/TRBV3-2; size: .; D: .; CDR3: CASSQDSEPKQYF; DNA: TGTGCCAGCAGCCAAGATTCGGAGCCCAAGCAGTACTTC
J: TRBJ1-1; V: TRBV10-3; size: .; D: TRBD1; CDR3: CASRDSVNTEAFF; DNA: TGTGCCAGCCGGGACAGTGTGAACACTGAAGCTTTCTTT
J: TRBJ2-5; V: TRBV15; size: .; D: .; CDR3: CATSRGSGETQYF; DNA: TGTGCCACCAGCAGAGGCTCCGGGGAGACCCAGTACTTC
J: TRBJ1-1; V: TRBV29-1; size: .; D: .; CDR3: CSDQGVKNTEAFF; DNA: TGCAGCGACCAAGGGGTAAAGAACACTGAAGCTTTCTTT
J: TRBJ1-2; V: TRBV9; size: .; D: TRBD1; CDR3: CASSVEGARGYTF; DNA: TGTGCCAGCAGCGTGGAGGGGGCTAGGGGCTACACCTTC
J: TRBJ2-3; V: TRBV11-2; size: .; D: .; CDR3: CASSLAASFTDTQYF; DNA: TGTGCCAGCAGCTTAGCGGCTAGCTTCACAGATACGCAGTATTTT
J: TRBJ2-3; V: TRBV6-1; size: .; D: .; CDR3: CASSERLSDTQYF; DNA: TGTGCCAGCAGTGAACGACTTTCAGATACGCAGTATTTT
J: TRBJ2-1; V: TRBV27; size: .; D: TRBD1; CDR3: CASSQSQGAYNEQFF; DNA: TGTGCCAGCAGTCAGTCCCAGGGGGCCTACAATGAGCAGTTCTTC
J: TRBJ2-7; V: TRBV20-1; size: .; D: TRBD1; CDR3: CSASDRVAYEQYF; DNA: TGCAGTGCTAGTGACAGGGTCGCCTACGAGCAGTACTTC
J: TRBJ1-4; V: TRBV19; size: few; D: TRBD1; CDR3: CASSGQGKGNEKLFF; DNA: TGTGCCAGTAGCGGACAGGGGAAGGGTAATGAAAAACTGTTTTTT
J: TRBJ1-1; V: TRBV5-1; size: .; D: .; CDR3: CASSLQGDTEAFF; DNA: TGCGCCAGCAGCCTACAGGGAGACACTGAAGCTTTCTTT
J: TRBJ2-7; V: TRBV20-1; size: .; D: .; CDR3: CSARLPYEQYF; DNA: TGCAGTGCTAGACTACCCTACGAGCAGTACTTC
J: TRBJ1-2; V: TRBV30; size: .; D: .; CDR3: CAWSPQGGKVGMSGYTF; DNA: TGTGCCTGGAGTCCCCAGGGAGGGAAAGTCGGAATGAGTGGCTACACCTTC
J: TRBJ2-3; V: TRBV24-1; size: .; D: .; CDR3: CATSDITESTDTQYF; DNA: TGTGCCACCAGTGATATAACAGAGAGCACAGATACGCAGTATTTT
J: TRBJ1-1; V: TRBV6-5; size: .; D: TRBD1; CDR3: CASSETGRFAFF; DNA: TGTGCCAGCTCAGAGACAGGGAGGTTCGCTTTCTTT